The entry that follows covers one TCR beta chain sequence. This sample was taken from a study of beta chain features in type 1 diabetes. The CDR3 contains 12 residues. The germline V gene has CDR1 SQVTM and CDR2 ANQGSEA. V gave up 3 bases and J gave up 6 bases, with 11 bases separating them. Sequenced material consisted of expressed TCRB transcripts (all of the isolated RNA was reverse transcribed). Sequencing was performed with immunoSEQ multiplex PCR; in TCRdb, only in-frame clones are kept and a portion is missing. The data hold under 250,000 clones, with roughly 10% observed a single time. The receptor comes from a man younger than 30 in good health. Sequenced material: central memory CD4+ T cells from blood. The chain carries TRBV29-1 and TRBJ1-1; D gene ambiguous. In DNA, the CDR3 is TGCAGCGTTGAGGGTGGGGTCGCTGAAGCTTTCTTT. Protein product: CSVEGGVAEAFF. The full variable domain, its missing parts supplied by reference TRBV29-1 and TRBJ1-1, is SAVISQKPSRDICQRGTSLTIQCQVDSQVTMMFWYRQQPGQSLTLIATANQGSEATYESGFVIDKFPISRPNLTFSTLTVSNMSPEDSSIYLCSVEGGVAEAFFGQGTRLTVV.